The entry below gives a single TCR beta chain sequence along with its context. Its antigen is still unknown. The data were taken from a study of beta chain features in type 1 diabetes. The isolated RNA, all of it, was reverse transcribed, so expressed TCRB transcripts were what got sequenced. Libraries were prepared by immunoSEQ multiplex PCR; TCRdb keeps only in-frame clonotypes and omits some of them. The sample carries 130,000 to 150,000 clones, roughly a tenth recorded once. A heparinised blood draw that averaged about 0.11 L was obtained once from each donor. CD45RO/CCR7/CD25/CD127/CD95/CD27 sorting isolated CD4+ naive, central memory, regulatory and stem cell-like memory cells. Study-level findings and limits: Here, the possible influence of HLA type (on TCRB rearrangement) remained unresolved. In comparison with healthy donors, patients had naive, central memory and Treg TCRB repertoires that appeared more similar.

The sequence derives from a man in his late teens or twenties in good health. Material for sequencing was naive CD4+ T cells from blood.

CDR3 loop: CAISADSDYGYTF. The CDR3 nucleotides read TGTGCCATCAGTGCCGACAGTGACTATGGCTACACCTTC. The chain links TRBV10-3 to TRBJ1-2, with a possible D match to TRBD1 (5 bases). CDR1 and CDR2 from the germline V gene are ENHRY and SYGVKD. The V end lost 4 bases, the J end lost 3 bases, and 9 bases lay between the germline ends. The CDR3 is made up of 13 amino acids.